One and the same sample provided the 21 T cell receptor beta chains below, sequenced in a study of preoperative IRX-2 immunotherapy in early breast cancer (dated by TCRdb to the late 2010s). Libraries came from the immunoSEQ multiplex PCR assay. Entries here come from immuneACCESS through TCRdb and include only in-frame sequences with V and J called. Some clones fail to appear in such tables; in the studies checked, an unresolved V gene covers under half of the shortfall, and the cause of the remainder is unknown. The sample table contains roughly 4,000 clones; only one count was recorded for 69% of them. Of the sample, 12% falls within the top ten clones. Per the publication, the treatment or condition label means: preoperative locoregional IRX-2 cytokine immunotherapy. Sequencing used tumor tissue, obtained after IRX-2 immunotherapy. The receptors stem from a human donor with breast cancer.

The V call is TRBV6-8, the J call TRBJ2-3; 8 bases are a match to TRBD2. The CDR3 has 17 residues. From germline, CDR1 is MNHGY and CDR2 SAAAGT. Germline trimming cut 2 bases from V and 2 bases from J; bases unmatched to any gene: 9. The CDR3 nucleotides read TGTGCCAGCAGTTACCCCCACACTAGCGGAGACACAGATACGCAGTATTTT. Translation gives CASSYPHTSGDTDTQYF.

The chain couples TRBV15 to TRBJ2-7; the match to TRBD2 covers 8 bases. CDR3 length: 17 amino acids. Germline loops: CDR1 LNHNV, CDR2 YYDKDF (reference sequence). Trimming removed 0 bases from V and 1 base from J; junction bases left unmatched: 8. DNA for the CDR3: TGTGCCACCAGCAGAGATAGAAGCGGGAGAGGGTCCTACGAGCAGTACTTC. Translating gives CATSRDRSGRGSYEQYF.

This clone was observed a handful of times. This chain uses TRBV7-2 with TRBJ2-2; 13 bases line up with TRBD2. Per germline, CDR1 SGHTA and CDR2 FQGNSA. The CDR3 spans 17 residues. J gave up 7 bases and V 5 bases, and 10 bases lay outside the gene matches. CDR3 region: CASSLTGLAGVFGELFF. DNA of the CDR3: TGTGCCAGCAGCCTAACCGGACTAGCGGGAGTATTCGGGGAGCTGTTTTTT.

The rearrangement joins TRBV6-8 to TRBJ2-1; 11 bases line up with TRBD2. Germline lookup yields CDR1 MNHGY and CDR2 SAAAGT. The CDR3 is 15 residues long. V dropped 5 bases and J dropped 3; count of bases not matched to a gene: 3. The CDR3 spells CASSDGTSGYNEQFF. The CDR3 nucleotides read TGTGCCAGCAGTGACGGGACTAGCGGCTACAATGAGCAGTTCTTC.

This clone ranks as medium-sized (0.01 to 0.1%). This rearrangement joins TRBV28 to TRBJ1-1; D is unresolved. V dropped 2 bases and J dropped 0 bases, with 7 bases sitting between them. CDR1 is MDHEN, CDR2 SYDVKM, per germline. The CDR3 extends over 14 amino acids. The chain's CDR3 is CASSLEVLNTEAFF. Here the CDR3 DNA reads TGTGCCAGCAGTTTAGAAGTACTGAACACTGAAGCTTTCTTT.

The V and J genes are TRBV19 and TRBJ1-1; D is possibly TRBD1 (5 bases). Germline V gene data show CDR1 as LNHDA and CDR2 as SQIVND (reference sequence). The ends were cut back, 5 bases at V and 1 base at J, with 11 bases in the middle. This CDR3 is 14 amino acids long. The CDR3 reads CASSRGTTNTEAFF. The CDR3 bases are TGTGCCAGTAGTCGCGGGACTACGAACACTGAAGCTTTCTTT.

The chain uses TRBV6-8 and TRBJ2-3; 9 nucleotides agree with TRBD1. With V trimmed by 6 bases and J by 5 bases, 12 bases remained unmatched. CDR1 and CDR2 from the germline V gene are MNHGY and SAAAGT. The CDR3 contains 16 residues. Here the CDR3 DNA reads TGTGCCAGCAGACCGCCCGGGACAGGGTTCTTAGATACGCAGTATTTT. Its translation is CASRPPGTGFLDTQYF.

This sequence joins TRBV6-8 and TRBJ2-1; TRBD2 matches 10 bases. CDR1 is MNHGY, CDR2 SAAAGT, per germline. V shed 2 bases, J shed 9 bases, and the junction held 10 bases outside the gene matches. The CDR3 totals 16 residues. CDR3 residues: CASSYPASGSWGEQFF. The CDR3 DNA is TGTGCCAGCAGTTACCCGGCTAGCGGGAGTTGGGGTGAGCAGTTCTTC.

The V call is TRBV11-3, the J call TRBJ2-1, with 12 bases matching TRBD2. This CDR3 contains 16 residues. The germline gives CDR1 SGHNT, CDR2 YENEEA. With V trimmed by 5 bases and J by 4 bases, 6 bases remained unmatched. The CDR3, as DNA: TGTGCCAGCAGCGCAAGGACTAGCGGGGTATACAATGAGCAGTTCTTC. This sequence encodes CASSARTSGVYNEQFF.

The rearrangement uses TRBV18 and TRBJ1-1; D is unclear. Germline V CDR1 and CDR2: KGHSH, LQKENI. The CDR3 has 13 residues. Trimming shortened V by 3 bases and J by 1 base, and 6 bases separated the two germline ends. The CDR3 DNA reads TGTGCCAGCTCACCTTCGGAGAACACTGAAGCTTTCTTT. Protein product: CASSPSENTEAFF. Full variable domain (missing parts from reference TRBV18 and TRBJ1-1): NAGVMQNPRHLVRRRGQEARLRCSPMKGHSHVYWYRQLPEEGLKFMVYLQKENIIDESGMPKERFSAEFPKEGPSILRIQQVVRGDSAAYFCASSPSENTEAFFGQGTRLTVV.

The chain uses TRBV6-8 and TRBJ1-1; D is perhaps TRBD1 (6 bases). Germline V gene data show CDR1 as MNHGY and CDR2 as SAAAGT. With 4 bases removed from V and 5 bases from J, the gap between germline ends came to 17 bases. This CDR3 is built from 15 residues. CDR3 bases: TGTGCCAGCAGTTTCGGGGGACGACAGGTTACTGAAGCTTTCTTT. Translation gives CASSFGGRQVTEAFF.

The CDR3 coding sequence is TGTGCCAGCAGTGACGCGGGACGCCAGGCGCAGTATTTT. As protein: CASSDAGRQAQYF. The chain employs TRBV25-1 and TRBJ2-3; tentative D call: TRBD2 (6 bases). Germline assignment: CDR1 MGHDK and CDR2 SYGVNS. CDR3 length: 13 residues. With 3 bases removed from V and 10 bases from J, the gap between germline ends came to 14 bases.

CDR3 sequence (DNA): TGTGCCAGCATCCCACGGCTGAACACTGAAGCTTTCTTT. Its translation is CASIPRLNTEAFF. The V gene is TRBV6-8, the J gene TRBJ1-1; D uncertain. Germline assignment: CDR1 MNHGY and CDR2 SAAAGT. The V and J ends lost 7 bases and 0 bases respectively, with 9 bases between them. The length of the CDR3 is 13 residues.

The chain combines TRBV6-8 with TRBJ2-1; D ambiguous. The CDR3 length is 14 residues. Trimming left V 0 bases short and J 7 bases short, with 10 bases between. The germline gives CDR1 MNHGY, CDR2 SAAAGT. This CDR3 reads CASSYSGLGNEQFF. For the CDR3, the DNA is TGTGCCAGCAGTTACTCGGGATTGGGGAATGAGCAGTTCTTC.

V gene TRBV19 combines with J gene TRBJ1-2; 7 bases line up with TRBD1. The CDR3 runs to 16 residues. V shed 1 base, J shed 1 base, and the junction held 6 bases outside the gene matches. Germline V gene data show CDR1 as LNHDA and CDR2 as SQIVND (reference sequence). As DNA, the CDR3 is TGTGCCAGTAGTATAGGTGGGGACAGAGTTAACTATGGCTACACCTTC. Protein: CASSIGGDRVNYGYTF.

The chain is built from TRBV5-1 and TRBJ2-5; D unresolved. The CDR3 runs to 15 residues. CDR1 is SGHRS and CDR2 is YFSETQ in the germline V gene. V lost 0 bases to trimming and J lost 1 base, with 10 bases between them. The CDR3 DNA follows: TGCGCCAGCAGCTTGGCGTGGGGAATCCAAGAGACCCAGTACTTC. Protein: CASSLAWGIQETQYF.

The genes are TRBV7-7 and TRBJ2-5, with D possibly TRBD1 on 6 matching bases. CDR3 size: 15 residues. Germline CDR1 and CDR2: SSHAT and FNYEAQ (reference sequence). Trimming pared 6 bases from V and 5 bases from J, leaving 19 bases between. The CDR3 here is CASREGTTPGETQYF. CDR3 in DNA: TGTGCCAGCAGAGAGGGGACAACGCCAGGGGAGACCCAGTACTTC. Full variable domain (rest looked up from reference TRBV7-7 and TRBJ2-5): GAGVSQSPRYKVTKRGQDVTLRCDPISSHATLYWYQQALGQGPEFLTYFNYEAQPDKSGLPSDRFSAERPEGSISTLTIQRTEQRDSAMYRCASREGTTPGETQYFGPGTRLLVL.

The DNA of the CDR3 is TGTGCCAGCAGCCCCGATCTAGCCAAAAACATTCAGTACTTC. Amino acid sequence: CASSPDLAKNIQYF. The chain links TRBV11-3 to TRBJ2-4, with D unresolved. The V gene's germline CDR1 is SGHNT and CDR2 YENEEA. Trimming left V 5 bases short and J 0 bases short, with 8 bases between. The CDR3 spans 14 residues. The complete variable domain, with remaining parts taken from reference TRBV11-3 and TRBJ2-4, reads EAGVVQSPRYKIIEKKQPVAFWCNPISGHNTLYWYLQNLGQGPELLIRYENEEAVDDSQLPKDRFSAERLKGVDSTLKIQPAELGDSAVYLCASSPDLAKNIQYFGAGTRLSVL.

The genes are TRBV18 and TRBJ2-7; 9 bases agree with TRBD1. Trimming cost V 2 bases and J 7 bases; bases outside gene matches: 6. The CDR3 is 14 residues long. CDR1 is KGHSH, CDR2 LQKENI, per germline. CDR3 sequence (DNA): TGTGCCAGCTCACCAAAGACAGGGGGAGGGGAGCAGTACTTC. Its translation: CASSPKTGGGEQYF.

This clone was observed a handful of times. The chain joins TRBV15 to TRBJ1-5, with D perhaps TRBD1 (6 bases). The V and J ends lost 1 base and 0 bases respectively, with 10 bases between them. The CDR3 is made up of 16 amino acids. Germline V gene lookup returns CDR1 LNHNV and CDR2 YYDKDF (reference sequence). CDR3 coding DNA: TGTGCCACCAGCAGAGCCAGGGGATATAGCAATCAGCCCCAGCATTTT. Translated: CATSRARGYSNQPQHF.

The chain carries TRBV11-3 and TRBJ2-2, with D maybe TRBD1 (6 bases). This CDR3 is 18 amino acids long. Germline lookup yields CDR1 SGHNT and CDR2 YENEEA. Trimming shortened V by 7 bases and J by 6 bases, and 27 bases separated the two germline ends. CDR3 nucleotide sequence: TGTGCCAGCAACTTGGAAAAGCTATGGACAGAGCGCCCCGGGGAGCTGTTTTTT. Protein: CASNLEKLWTERPGELFF.